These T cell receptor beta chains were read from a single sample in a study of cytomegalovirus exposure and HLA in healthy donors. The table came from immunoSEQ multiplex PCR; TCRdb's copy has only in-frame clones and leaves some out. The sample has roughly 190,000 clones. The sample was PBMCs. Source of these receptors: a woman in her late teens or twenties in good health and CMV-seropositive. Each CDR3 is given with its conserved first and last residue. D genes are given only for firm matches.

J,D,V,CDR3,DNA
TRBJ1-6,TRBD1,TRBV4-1,CASSPYRTGDSPLHF,TGCGCCAGCAGCCCCTACCGGACAGGGGATTCACCCCTCCACTTT
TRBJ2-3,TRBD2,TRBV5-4,CASSFVSGATDTQYF,TGTGCCAGCAGCTTCGTAAGCGGGGCCACAGATACGCAGTATTTT
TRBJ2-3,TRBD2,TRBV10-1,CATTGTGGGTQYF,TGCGCCACCACAGGAACGGGAGGAGGTACGCAGTATTTT
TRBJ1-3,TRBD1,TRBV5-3,CARSSGTGIAGNTIYF,TGTGCCAGAAGCTCCGGGACAGGGATTGCTGGAAACACCATATATTTT
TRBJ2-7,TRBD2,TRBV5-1,CASSLELAGAYEQYF,TGCGCCAGCAGCTTGGAACTAGCGGGAGCCTACGAGCAGTACTTC
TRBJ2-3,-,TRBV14,CASSREVRGADTQYF,TGTGCCAGCAGCCGAGAAGTCAGGGGAGCAGATACGCAGTATTTT
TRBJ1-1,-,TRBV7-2,CASSPMANLNTEAFF,TGTGCCAGCAGCCCGATGGCAAATCTGAACACTGAAGCTTTCTTT
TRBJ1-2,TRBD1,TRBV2,CASRGGTGDFYNGYTF,TGTGCCAGCAGGGGAGGGACAGGGGATTTTTACAATGGCTACACCTTC
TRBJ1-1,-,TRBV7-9,CASSLAPDTEAFF,TGTGCCAGCAGCTTAGCCCCAGACACTGAAGCTTTCTTT
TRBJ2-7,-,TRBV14,CASSHPPTVYEQYF,TGTGCCAGCAGCCACCCGCCGACAGTTTACGAGCAGTACTTC
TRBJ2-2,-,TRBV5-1,CASSLVGRSTGELFF,TGCGCCAGCAGCTTGGTTGGCCGGAGCACCGGGGAGCTGTTTTTT
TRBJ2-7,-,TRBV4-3,CASSQGAGHLYEQYF,TGCGCCAGCAGCCAAGGCGCAGGACACCTATACGAGCAGTACTTC
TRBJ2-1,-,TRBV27,CASSFNPYRANNEQFF,TGTGCCAGCAGTTTCAATCCTTACAGGGCGAACAATGAGCAGTTCTTC
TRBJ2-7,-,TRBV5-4,CASSLAVLGDYEQYF,TGTGCCAGCAGCTTGGCCGTTTTGGGAGACTACGAGCAGTACTTC
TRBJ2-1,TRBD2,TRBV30,CAWSVLGLASSYNEQFF,TGTGCCTGGAGTGTATTGGGACTAGCGTCTTCCTACAATGAGCAGTTCTTC
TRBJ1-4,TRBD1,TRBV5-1,CASSLIPVSTGGEKLFF,TGCGCCAGCAGCTTGATTCCGGTGTCTACAGGGGGCGAAAAACTGTTTTTT
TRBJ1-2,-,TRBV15,CATSSYGTPGRHTF,TGTGCCACCAGCAGCTACGGGACACCCGGACGGCACACCTTC
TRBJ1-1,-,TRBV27,CASSSRLFAEAFF,TGTGCCAGCAGTTCACGACTTTTTGCCGAAGCTTTCTTT
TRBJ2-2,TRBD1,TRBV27,CASKVGDRGTGELFF,TGTGCCAGCAAGGTGGGGGACAGGGGGACCGGGGAGCTGTTTTTT
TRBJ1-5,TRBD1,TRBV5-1,CASSGGTDPNQPQHF,TGCGCCAGCAGCGGAGGGACAGACCCCAATCAGCCCCAGCATTTT
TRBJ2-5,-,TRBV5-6,CASSPQGWAEETQYF,TGTGCCAGCAGCCCCCAGGGGTGGGCAGAAGAGACCCAGTACTTC
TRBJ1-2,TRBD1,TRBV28,CASSKTGQLAGYYGYTF,TGTGCCAGCAGTAAGACAGGGCAACTAGCTGGGTACTATGGCTACACCTTC
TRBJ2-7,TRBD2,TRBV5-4,CASSLGRPVAGGDYEQYF,TGTGCCAGCAGCTTGGGAAGGCCCGTAGCGGGGGGAGACTACGAGCAGTACTTC
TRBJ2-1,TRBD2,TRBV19,CASSITERGGLDEQFF,TGTGCCAGTAGTATTACCGAGCGGGGGGGCCTTGATGAGCAGTTCTTC
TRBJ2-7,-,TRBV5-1,CASSLAKSYEQYF,TGCGCCAGCAGCTTGGCAAAATCCTACGAGCAGTACTTC
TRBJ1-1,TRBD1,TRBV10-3,CAIRDRVNTEAFF,TGTGCCATCAGGGACAGGGTAAACACTGAAGCTTTCTTT
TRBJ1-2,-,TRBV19,CASTPQGFYGYTF,TGTGCCAGTACCCCACAGGGATTCTATGGCTACACCTTC
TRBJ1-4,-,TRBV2,CASSRQGNEKLFF,TGTGCCAGCAGTAGGCAGGGGAATGAAAAACTGTTTTTT
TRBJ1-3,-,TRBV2,CASRITGTGNTIYF,TGTGCCAGCAGGATCACAGGGACTGGAAACACCATATATTTT
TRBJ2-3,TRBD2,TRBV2,CASSVLAGGLDTQYF,TGTGCCAGCAGTGTATTAGCGGGAGGGTTAGATACGCAGTATTTT
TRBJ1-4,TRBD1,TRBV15,CATSRDLGWQGVNTNEKLFF,TGTGCCACCAGCAGAGATCTAGGGTGGCAGGGGGTAAATACTAATGAAAAACTGTTTTTT